This T cell receptor beta chain was profiled in a study of blood T cell repertoires in COVID-19. Study-wide context: Spain, Italy and the United States supplied samples that represented acute and convalescent COVID-19. T cells, B-cell-depleted T cells, or PBMCs provided the cDNA or gDNA that served as material.

Enrollment of patients from Seattle took place during active infection, with longitudinal follow-up. Original analysis: Quantification of nucleated cells was approximated via reference gene primer amplification. The assay was immunoSEQ multiplex PCR, and TCRdb's table has in-frame clones only and misses some. That table furnishes V, J and clone size, whereas the DNA furnished D and trimming. The table lists roughly 120,000 clones, around 76% of them singletons, with 6% in the top ten. The CDR3 has 15 amino acids. Germline-derived CDR1 and CDR2 are SGHRS and YFSETQ. V dropped 4 bases and J dropped 4; count of bases not matched to a gene: 9.

This clonotype originated in a man aged 80 or over with COVID-19, enrolled during active disease. The specimen sequenced was peripheral blood. The chain joins TRBV5-1 to TRBJ2-7; TRBD2 matches 9 bases. The CDR3 region is CASSPTSGFVYEQYF. For the CDR3, the DNA is TGCGCCAGCAGCCCGACTAGCGGATTCGTGTACGAGCAGTACTTC.